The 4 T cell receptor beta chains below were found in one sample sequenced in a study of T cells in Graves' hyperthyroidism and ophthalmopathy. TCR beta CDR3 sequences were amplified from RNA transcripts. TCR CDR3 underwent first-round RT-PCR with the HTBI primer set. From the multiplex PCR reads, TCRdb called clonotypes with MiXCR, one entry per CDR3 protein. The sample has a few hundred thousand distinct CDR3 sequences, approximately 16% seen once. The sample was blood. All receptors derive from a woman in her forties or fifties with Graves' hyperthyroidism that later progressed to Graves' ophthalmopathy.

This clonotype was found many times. The CDR3 is CASSQRGGDTEAFF. CDR3 in DNA: TGTGCCAGCAGCCAACGAGGGGGGGACACTGAAGCTTTCTTT. This chain connects TRBV3-1 to TRBJ1-1, with a tentative D call TRBD1 (6 bases). The CDR3 covers 14 residues. Trimming shortened V by 2 bases and J by 3 bases, and 10 bases separated the two germline ends. Looked up from germline, CDR1 is LGHDT and CDR2 is YNNKEL (reference sequence).

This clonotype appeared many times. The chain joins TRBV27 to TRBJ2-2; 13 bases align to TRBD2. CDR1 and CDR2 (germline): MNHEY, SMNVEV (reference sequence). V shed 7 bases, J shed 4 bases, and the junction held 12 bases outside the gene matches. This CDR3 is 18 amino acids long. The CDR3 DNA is TGTGCCAGCAATCCTGCACCGGGACTAGCGGGATTCACCGGGGAGCTGTTTTTT. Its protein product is CASNPAPGLAGFTGELFF.

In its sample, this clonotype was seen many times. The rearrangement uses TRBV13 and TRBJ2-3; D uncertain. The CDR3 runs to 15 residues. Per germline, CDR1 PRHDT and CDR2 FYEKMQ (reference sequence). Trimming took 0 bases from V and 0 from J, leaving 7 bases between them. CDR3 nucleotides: TGTGCCAGCAGCTTAGGCCAGTGGAGCACAGATACGCAGTATTTT. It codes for CASSLGQWSTDTQYF.

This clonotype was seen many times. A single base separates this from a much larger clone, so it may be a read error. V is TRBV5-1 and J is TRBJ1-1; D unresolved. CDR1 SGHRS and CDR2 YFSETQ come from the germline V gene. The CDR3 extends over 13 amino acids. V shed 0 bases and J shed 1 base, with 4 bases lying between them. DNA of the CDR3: TGCGCCAGCAGCTTGGGGGCGAACACTGAAGCTTTCTTT. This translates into CASSLGANTEAFF.